Described below is a single T cell receptor (beta chain) sequence and its context. Antigen unknown. The data were taken from a study of shared clonotypes between healthy human individuals. Germline V gene sequence: CDR1 SNHLY, CDR2 FYNNEI. The CDR3 runs to 12 residues. V lost 11 bases, J lost 9 bases, and 14 bases lay in between. The protocol was immunoSEQ multiplex PCR, while the TCRdb copy is restricted to in-frame clones and leaves out a portion. The sample includes about 2.4 million clones, around 94% of them seen just once. Points from the study as a whole: The study found roughly 5% of naive CD4 clonotypes shared across a few donors.

The origin of this receptor is a man aged 18 to 35 in good health. Sequenced input: naive CD4+ T cells sorted from blood. Sample subset: CD45RA+ positively selected. The V gene is TRBV2, the J gene TRBJ1-6; the D is unclear. DNA for the CDR3: TGTGCCTTCAGAGGGTTCGGTTCACCCCTCCACTTT. This gives the protein CAFRGFGSPLHF. Complete variable domain (other parts from reference TRBV2 and TRBJ1-6): EPEVTQTPSHQVTQMGQEVILRCVPISNHLYFYWYRQILGQKVEFLVSFYNNEISEKSEIFDDQFSVERPDGSNFTLKIRSTKLEDSAMYFCAFRGFGSPLHFGNGTRLTVT.